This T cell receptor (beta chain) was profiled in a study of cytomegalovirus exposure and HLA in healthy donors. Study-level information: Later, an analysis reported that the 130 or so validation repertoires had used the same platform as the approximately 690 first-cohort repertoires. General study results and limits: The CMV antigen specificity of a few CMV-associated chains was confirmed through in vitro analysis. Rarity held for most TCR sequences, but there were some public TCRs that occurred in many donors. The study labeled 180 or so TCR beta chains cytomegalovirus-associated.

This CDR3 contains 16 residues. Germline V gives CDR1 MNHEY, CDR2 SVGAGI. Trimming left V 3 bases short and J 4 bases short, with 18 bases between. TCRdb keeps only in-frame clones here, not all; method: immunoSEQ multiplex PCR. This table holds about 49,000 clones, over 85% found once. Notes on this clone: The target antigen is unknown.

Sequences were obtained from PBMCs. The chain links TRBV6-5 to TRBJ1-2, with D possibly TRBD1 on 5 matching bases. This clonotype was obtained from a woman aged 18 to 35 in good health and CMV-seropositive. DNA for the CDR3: TGTGCCAGCAGTTATATGGACATCGGGGGAAGCTATGGCTACACCTTC. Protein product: CASSYMDIGGSYGYTF.